A selection of T cell receptor beta chains follows, all from one sample in a study of blood T cell repertoires in COVID-19. Measured with immunoSEQ multiplex PCR; TCRdb has only the in-frame clones, and not every one. Among around 70,000 clones listed, around 86% were seen once. Sequencing was carried out using peripheral blood. These receptors were collected from a human donor in a cohort sampled during active COVID-19. Each CDR3 is given with its conserved first and last residue. A D gene is named only where the DNA matches it firmly. Some rows have no size entry. The others give once, few or many, or a class for an expanded clone.

D,size,J,V,DNA,CDR3
.,once,TRBJ2-3,TRBV7-2,TGTGCCAGCAGCCCCGGTTGGTATTTT,CASSPGWYF
.,.,TRBJ2-1,TRBV7-2,TGTGCCAGCAGCTCGTTGGGGCAGTTCCGGGGGTCCAATGAGCAGTTCTTC,CASSSLGQFRGSNEQFF
TRBD2,.,TRBJ2-5,TRBV11-2,TGTGCCAGCAGCATCCTGACTAGCGGGGGGGTTGAGGCCCAGTACTTC,CASSILTSGGVEAQYF
TRBD1,.,TRBJ2-2,TRBV7-2,TGTGCCAGCAGCTCCTACAGGGGGCTTGGCACCGGGGAGCTGTTTTTT,CASSSYRGLGTGELFF
.,few,TRBJ1-6,TRBV10-1,TGCGCCAGCAATTCCCAGCGAGGTTCACCCCTCCACTTT,CASNSQRGSPLHF
TRBD1,.,TRBJ2-2,TRBV6-2/TRBV6-3,TGTGCCAGCAGTACCTACAGGGGGAACACCGGGGAGCTGTTTTTT,CASSTYRGNTGELFF
TRBD1,.,TRBJ1-4,TRBV7-9,TGTGCCAGCAGCTTTTTAATCGTACAGGGGAATGAAAAACTGTTTTTT,CASSFLIVQGNEKLFF
TRBD1,.,TRBJ1-1,TRBV3-1/TRBV3-2,TGTGCCAGCAGCCCCGTACAGGGGGGCACCGGGGCTCTAGCTTTCTTT,CASSPVQGGTGALAFF
TRBD1,.,TRBJ1-5,TRBV2,TGTGCCAGCAGTCCCAGGGGGCGAGGGGATCAGCCCCAGCATTTT,CASSPRGRGDQPQHF
TRBD1,.,TRBJ1-1,TRBV30,TGTGCCTCTCAAGACAGGGGGCAAACTGAAGCTTTCTTT,CASQDRGQTEAFF
.,.,TRBJ1-3,TRBV5-1,TGCGCCAGCAGCACTGAGGGACACCTCTCTGGAAACACCATATATTTT,CASSTEGHLSGNTIYF
.,once,TRBJ1-1,TRBV2,TGTGCCAGCAGGTGGGCAGTTAACACTGAAGCTTTCTTT,CASRWAVNTEAFF
.,.,TRBJ2-7,TRBV5-8,TGTGCCAGCAGCACCTACTACGAGCAGTACTTC,CASSTYYEQYF
.,.,TRBJ2-2,TRBV7-2,TGTGCCAGCAGCTTATCAGGGGCGAACACCGGGGAGCTGTTTTTT,CASSLSGANTGELFF
.,.,TRBJ2-7,TRBV7-2,TGTGCCAGCAGCTTAGGGCTGACTACGGAGCAGTACTTC,CASSLGLTTEQYF
.,.,TRBJ1-4,TRBV7-2,TGTGCCAGCAGCCCCCCGCCTAGAAATGAAAAACTGTTTTTT,CASSPPPRNEKLFF
.,.,TRBJ1-2,TRBV5-1,TGCGCCAGCAGCCCCCGGAGGGGGGGTGAAGGCTACACCTTC,CASSPRRGGEGYTF
TRBD2,.,TRBJ2-5,TRBV27,TGTGCCAGCAGCCTCCGGGTTAGCGGGGGGGCTCCCAAAGAGACCCAGTACTTC,CASSLRVSGGAPKETQYF
.,.,TRBJ2-5,TRBV4-1,TGCGCCAGCAGTAGGCAGGGGGGTGGCCAAGAGACCCAGTACTTC,CASSRQGGGQETQYF
TRBD1,once,TRBJ2-1,TRBV27,TGTGCCAGCATGGTTCTGGGACAGGGTTTCAATGAGCAGTTCTTC,CASMVLGQGFNEQFF
.,.,TRBJ1-2,TRBV5-1,TGCGCCAGCACCAGGGGACTAGGGGCGGAGAATGGCTACACCTTC,CASTRGLGAENGYTF
.,.,TRBJ1-2,TRBV5-4,TGTGCCAGCAGCTCTCCCGGGGGGCCCAACTATGGCTACACCTTC,CASSSPGGPNYGYTF
TRBD1,once,TRBJ2-2,TRBV24-1,TGTGCCACCACCGGGACAGGGCTTGTCGGGGAGCTGTTTTTT,CATTGTGLVGELFF
.,few,TRBJ2-7,TRBV24-1,TGTGCCACCAGTGATTTGCCTCAGGCACCCCCCTACGAGCAGTACTTC,CATSDLPQAPPYEQYF
.,.,TRBJ1-2,TRBV29-1,TGCAGCGTTGAGGTCACAGGCGAAACCTTC,CSVEVTGETF
.,.,TRBJ1-1,TRBV5-1,TGCGCCAGCAGCCGGACGTCGGACAGAAACACTGAAGCTTTCTTT,CASSRTSDRNTEAFF
.,.,TRBJ2-7,TRBV27,TGTGCCAGCAGTTTGGACAGTGAGGGGATTGGCTACGAGCAGTACTTC,CASSLDSEGIGYEQYF
.,.,TRBJ2-1,TRBV10-1,TGCGCCAGCAGTGAGATGAGGGTAACCAATGAGCAGTTCTTC,CASSEMRVTNEQFF
TRBD1,.,TRBJ1-2,TRBV19,TGTGCCAGTAGTATAGGTGGGACAGGGGACGGCTATGGCTACACCTTC,CASSIGGTGDGYGYTF
.,.,TRBJ2-5,TRBV11-2,TGTGCCAGCAGCCCACAGGGACTACAAGAGACCCAGTACTTC,CASSPQGLQETQYF
TRBD1,once,TRBJ2-7,TRBV30,TGTGCCTGGAGCCCTAGGACAGGGCCGAACTCCTACGAGCAGTACTTC,CAWSPRTGPNSYEQYF
.,.,TRBJ2-5,TRBV11-2,TGTGCCAGCAGCTTAGAGGAGGAGACCCAGTACTTC,CASSLEEETQYF
.,few,TRBJ1-6,TRBV4-1,TGCGCCAGCAGCCAAGTAGGGGTTGCCGAGAATTCACCCCTCCACTTT,CASSQVGVAENSPLHF
.,.,TRBJ2-3,TRBV4-1,TGCGCCAGCAGCGCGGTTTTGGATACGCAGTATTTT,CASSAVLDTQYF
.,.,TRBJ1-2,TRBV6-6,TGTGCCAGCAGAAGCCAGGGGAACTATGGCTACACCTTC,CASRSQGNYGYTF
TRBD1,.,TRBJ1-2,TRBV6-5,TGTGCCACCAACAATGGCCGGACAGGGAACGGCTACACCTTC,CATNNGRTGNGYTF
TRBD1,.,TRBJ1-4,TRBV5-1,TGCGCCAGCAGCCTCGGGACAGCCGCCGAAAAACTGTTTTTT,CASSLGTAAEKLFF
.,.,TRBJ1-1,TRBV29-1,TGCAGCGCCTCGTCACAGGTGAACACTGAAGCTTTCTTT,CSASSQVNTEAFF
TRBD2,.,TRBJ2-3,TRBV30,TGTGCGTTTGGGGCGGGGGGCAGCACAGATACGCAGTATTTT,CAFGAGGSTDTQYF
.,.,TRBJ1-2,TRBV19,TGTGCCAGTGCCATCTCTAGTGGCTACACCTTC,CASAISSGYTF
.,.,TRBJ1-5,TRBV21-1,TGTGCCAGCAGCAAAGAAGGCGGGAACGGGGCTCAGCCCCAGCATTTT,CASSKEGGNGAQPQHF
.,.,TRBJ1-1,TRBV18,TGTGCCAGCTCACCAGCCAGGGACACTGAAGCTTTCTTT,CASSPARDTEAFF
.,.,TRBJ1-2,TRBV9,TGTGCCAGCAGCTCCTACAGGTACGCTGGTAACTATGGCTACACCTTC,CASSSYRYAGNYGYTF
.,.,TRBJ1-2,TRBV6-6,TGTGCCAGCAGTTACTCGAGCGCCAGGGTGAACTATGGCTACACCTTC,CASSYSSARVNYGYTF